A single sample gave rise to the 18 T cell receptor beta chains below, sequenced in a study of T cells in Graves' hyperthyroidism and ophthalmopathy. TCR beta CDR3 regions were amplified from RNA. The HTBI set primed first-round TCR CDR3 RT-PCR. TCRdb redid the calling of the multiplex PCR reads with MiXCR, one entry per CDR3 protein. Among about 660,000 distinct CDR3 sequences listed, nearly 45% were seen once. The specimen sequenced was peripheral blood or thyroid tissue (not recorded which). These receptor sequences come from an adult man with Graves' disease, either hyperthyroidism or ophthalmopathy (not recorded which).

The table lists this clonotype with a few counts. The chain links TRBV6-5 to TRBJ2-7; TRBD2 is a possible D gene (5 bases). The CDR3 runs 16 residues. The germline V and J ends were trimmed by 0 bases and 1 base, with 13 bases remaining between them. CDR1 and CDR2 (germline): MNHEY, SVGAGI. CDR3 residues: CASSYSRRGSSYEQYF. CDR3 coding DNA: TGTGCCAGCAGTTACTCGAGGCGCGGGTCTTCCTACGAGCAGTACTTC.

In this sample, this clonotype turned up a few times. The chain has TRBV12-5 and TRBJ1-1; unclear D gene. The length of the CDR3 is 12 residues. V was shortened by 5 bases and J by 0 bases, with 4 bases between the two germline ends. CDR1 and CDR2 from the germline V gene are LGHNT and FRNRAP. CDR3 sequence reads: CASGLMNTEAFF. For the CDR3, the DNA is TGTGCTAGTGGTCTCATGAACACTGAAGCTTTCTTT. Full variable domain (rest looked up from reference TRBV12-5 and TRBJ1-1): DARVTQTPRHKVTEMGQEVTMRCQPILGHNTVFWYRQTMMQGLELLAYFRNRAPLDDSGMPKDRFSAEMPDATLATLKIQPSEPRDSAVYFCASGLMNTEAFFGQGTRLTVV.

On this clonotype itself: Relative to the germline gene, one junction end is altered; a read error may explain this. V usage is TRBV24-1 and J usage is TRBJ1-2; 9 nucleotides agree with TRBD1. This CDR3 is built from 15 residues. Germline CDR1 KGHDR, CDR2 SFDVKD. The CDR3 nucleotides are TGTGCCACCAGTGGCTCGGGACAGGGCAACTATGGCTTCACCTTC. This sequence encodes CATSGSGQGNYGFTF.

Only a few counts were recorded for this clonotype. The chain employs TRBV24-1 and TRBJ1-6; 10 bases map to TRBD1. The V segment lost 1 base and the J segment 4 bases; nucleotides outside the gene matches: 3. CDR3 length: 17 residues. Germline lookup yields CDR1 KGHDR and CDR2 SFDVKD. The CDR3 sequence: CATSDLWTGGYNSPLHF. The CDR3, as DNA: TGTGCCACCAGTGATTTATGGACAGGGGGTTATAATTCACCCCTCCACTTT.

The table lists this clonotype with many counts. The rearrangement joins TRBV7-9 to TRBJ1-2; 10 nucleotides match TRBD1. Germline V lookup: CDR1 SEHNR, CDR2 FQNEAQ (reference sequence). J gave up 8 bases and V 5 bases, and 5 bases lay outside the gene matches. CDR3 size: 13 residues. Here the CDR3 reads CASSPGTGVGYTF. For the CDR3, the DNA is TGTGCCAGCAGCCCCGGGACAGGGGTCGGCTACACCTTC. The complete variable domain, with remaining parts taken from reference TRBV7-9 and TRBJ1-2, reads DTGVSQNPRHKITKRGQNVTFRCDPISEHNRLYWYRQTLGQGPEFLTYFQNEAQLEKSRLLSDRFSAERPKGSFSTLEIQRTEQGDSAMYLCASSPGTGVGYTFGSGTRLTVV.

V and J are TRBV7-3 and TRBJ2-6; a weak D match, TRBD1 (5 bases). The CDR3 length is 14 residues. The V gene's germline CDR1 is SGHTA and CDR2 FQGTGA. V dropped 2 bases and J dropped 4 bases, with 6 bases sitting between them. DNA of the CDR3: TGTGCCAGCAGCTTATGGACAGGGGCCAACGTCCTGACTTTC. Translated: CASSLWTGANVLTF.

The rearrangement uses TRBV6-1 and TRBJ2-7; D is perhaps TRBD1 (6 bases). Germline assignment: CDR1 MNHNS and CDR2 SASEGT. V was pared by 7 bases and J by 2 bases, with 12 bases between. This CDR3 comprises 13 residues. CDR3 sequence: CASNPTGTYEQYF. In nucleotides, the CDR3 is TGTGCCAGCAATCCGACAGGAACCTACGAGCAGTACTTC.

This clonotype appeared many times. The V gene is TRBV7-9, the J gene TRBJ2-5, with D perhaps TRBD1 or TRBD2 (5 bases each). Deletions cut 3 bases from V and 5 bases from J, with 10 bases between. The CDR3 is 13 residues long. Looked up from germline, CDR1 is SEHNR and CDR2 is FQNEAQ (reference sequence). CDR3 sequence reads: CASSFRDDETQYF. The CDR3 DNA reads TGTGCCAGCAGCTTTAGGGACGACGAGACCCAGTACTTC.

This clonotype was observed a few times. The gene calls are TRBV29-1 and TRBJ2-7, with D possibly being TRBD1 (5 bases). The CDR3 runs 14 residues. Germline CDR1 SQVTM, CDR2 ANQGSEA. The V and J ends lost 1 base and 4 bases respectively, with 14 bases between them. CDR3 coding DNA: TGCAGCGTTGAAGGGACACCCCCGTGGTACGAGCAGTACTTC. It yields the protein CSVEGTPPWYEQYF.

CDR3 loop: CSLVAGGNTIYF. In DNA form, the CDR3 reads TGCAGCTTGGTGGCAGGGGGGAACACCATATATTTT. V is TRBV29-1 and J is TRBJ1-3, with 7 bases that match TRBD1. CDR1 and CDR2 from the germline V gene are SQVTM and ANQGSEA. V lost 8 bases to trimming and J lost 7 bases; unmatched junction nucleotides: 8. The CDR3 is made up of 12 amino acids.

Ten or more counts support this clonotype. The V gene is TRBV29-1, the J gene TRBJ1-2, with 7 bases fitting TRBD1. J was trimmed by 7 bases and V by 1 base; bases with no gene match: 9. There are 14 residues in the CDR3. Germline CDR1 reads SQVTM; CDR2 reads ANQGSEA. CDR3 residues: CSVEGFDRAGGYTF. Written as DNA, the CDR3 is TGCAGCGTTGAAGGGTTTGACAGGGCGGGTGGCTACACCTTC.

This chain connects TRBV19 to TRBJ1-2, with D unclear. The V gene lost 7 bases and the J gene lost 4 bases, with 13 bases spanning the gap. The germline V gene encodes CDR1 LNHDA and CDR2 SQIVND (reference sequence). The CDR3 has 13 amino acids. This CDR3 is CASNGSGIYGYTF. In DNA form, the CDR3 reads TGTGCCAGTAACGGGAGCGGCATCTATGGCTACACCTTC.

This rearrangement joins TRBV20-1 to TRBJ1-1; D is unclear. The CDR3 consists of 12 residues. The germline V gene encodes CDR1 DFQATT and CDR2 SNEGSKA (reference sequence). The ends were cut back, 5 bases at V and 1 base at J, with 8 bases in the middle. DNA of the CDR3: TGCAGTGCTCCGGGCCCGAACACTGAAGCTTTCTTT. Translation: CSAPGPNTEAFF.

This CDR3 reads CASSRPTGGGETQYF. DNA for the CDR3: TGTGCCAGCAGCCGACCGACAGGGGGGGGCGAGACCCAGTACTTC. The genes are TRBV7-3 and TRBJ2-5; 9 nucleotides align to TRBD1. This CDR3 region has 15 residues. Germline loops: CDR1 SGHTA, CDR2 FQGTGA. V was clipped by 5 bases and J by 5 bases; unmatched bases: 9.

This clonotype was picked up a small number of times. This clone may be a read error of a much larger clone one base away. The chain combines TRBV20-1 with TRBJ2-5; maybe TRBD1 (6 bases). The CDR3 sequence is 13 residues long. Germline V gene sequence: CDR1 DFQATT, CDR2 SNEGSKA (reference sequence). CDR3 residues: CSTSPRDTKTQYF. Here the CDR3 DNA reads TGCAGTACTAGTCCCCGGGACACCAAGACCCAGTACTTC.

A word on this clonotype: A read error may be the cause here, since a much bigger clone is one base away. The CDR3 DNA reads as TGTGCCAGCAGTTCCGGGACACTTTATAGCAATCAGTCCCAGCATTTT. Its protein product is CASSSGTLYSNQSQHF. The chain links TRBV5-5 to TRBJ1-5, with D possibly matching TRBD1 (6 bases). Germline lookup yields CDR1 SGHKS and CDR2 YYEKEE (reference sequence). The CDR3 consists of 16 residues.

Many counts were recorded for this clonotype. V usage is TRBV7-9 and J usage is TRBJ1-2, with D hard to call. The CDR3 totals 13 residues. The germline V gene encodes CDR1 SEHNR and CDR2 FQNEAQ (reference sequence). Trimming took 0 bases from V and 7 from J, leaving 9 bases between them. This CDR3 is CASSLARELGYTF. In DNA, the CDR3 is TGTGCCAGCAGCTTAGCTAGGGAGCTTGGCTACACCTTC.

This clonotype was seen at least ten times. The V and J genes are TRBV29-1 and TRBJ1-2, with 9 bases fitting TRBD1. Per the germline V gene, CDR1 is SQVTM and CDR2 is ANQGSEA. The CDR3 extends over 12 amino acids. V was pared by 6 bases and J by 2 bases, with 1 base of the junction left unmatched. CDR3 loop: CSVGQGNYGYTF. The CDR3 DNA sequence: TGCAGCGTCGGACAGGGGAACTATGGCTACACCTTC. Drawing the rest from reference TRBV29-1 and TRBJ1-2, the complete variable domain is SAVISQKPSRDICQRGTSLTIQCQVDSQVTMMFWYRQQPGQSLTLIATANQGSEATYESGFVIDKFPISRPNLTFSTLTVSNMSPEDSSIYLCSVGQGNYGYTFGSGTRLTVV.